This T cell receptor (beta chain) was recovered during a study of T cell clones after liver transplantation. Whole-study context: A pre-transplant mixed lymphocyte reaction with TCRbeta sequencing defined graft-donor-reactive clones followed in post-transplant blood. Until 12-24 months post-transplant, subjects got standard immunosuppression and no induction.

The CDR3 extends over 18 amino acids. Germline CDR1 is LNHNV and CDR2 is YYDKDF (reference sequence). The V end lost 4 bases, the J end lost 0 bases, and 16 bases lay between the germline ends. Sorting of unstimulated PBMCs yielded separate CD3+CD4+ and CD3+CD8+ fractions. TCRdb's copy holds only in-frame clones and misses some; the assay was immunoSEQ multiplex PCR. Counted here are tens of thousands of clones, about 82% occurring once; the ten biggest clones make up 0.45% to 0.55%. The sequencing here drew on CD4+ T cells from blood, taken just over 45 months after liver transplant. This TCR came from a human patient who received a liver transplant. Some T cells may be transferred from the graft donor. The rearrangement links TRBV15 to TRBJ2-6; D tentatively fits TRBD1 or TRBD2 (5 bases each). The CDR3 spells CATSKRDGTRSGANVLTF. The CDR3 DNA follows: TGTGCCACCAGCAAAAGGGACGGTACCCGCTCTGGGGCCAACGTCCTGACTTTC. Using reference TRBV15 and TRBJ2-6 for the parts outside the CDR3, the full variable domain is DAMVIQNPRYQVTQFGKPVTLSCSQTLNHNVMYWYQQKSSQAPKLLFHYYDKDFNNEADTPDNFQSRRPNTSFCFLDIRSPGLGDTAMYLCATSKRDGTRSGANVLTFGAGSRLTVL.